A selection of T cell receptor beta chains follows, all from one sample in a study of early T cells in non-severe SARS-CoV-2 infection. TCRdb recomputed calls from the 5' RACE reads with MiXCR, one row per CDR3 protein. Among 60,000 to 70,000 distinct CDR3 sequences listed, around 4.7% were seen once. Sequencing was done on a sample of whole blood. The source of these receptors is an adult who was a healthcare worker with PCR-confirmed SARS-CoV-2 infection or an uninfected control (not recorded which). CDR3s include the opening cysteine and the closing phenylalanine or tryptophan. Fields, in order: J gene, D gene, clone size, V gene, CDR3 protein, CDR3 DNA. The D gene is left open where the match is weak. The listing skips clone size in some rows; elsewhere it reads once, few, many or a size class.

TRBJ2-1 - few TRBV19 CATRWASNEQFF TGTGCCACGAGGTGGGCCAGCAATGAGCAGTTCTTC
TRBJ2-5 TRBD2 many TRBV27 CASSSLLAGGETQYF TGTGCCAGCAGTTCCTTACTAGCGGGAGGAGAGACCCAGTACTTC
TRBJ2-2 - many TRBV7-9 CATTGFTGELFF TGTGCCACCACAGGGTTCACCGGGGAGCTGTTTTTT
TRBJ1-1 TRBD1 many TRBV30 CAWSTTGGTEAFF TGTGCCTGGAGTACCACAGGGGGCACTGAAGCTTTCTTT
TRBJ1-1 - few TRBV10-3 CAISAYEDSNTEAFF TGTGCCATCAGTGCCTACGAGGACTCGAACACTGAAGCTTTCTTT
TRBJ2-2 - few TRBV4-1 CASSPESTGVTGELFF TGCGCCAGCAGCCCGGAATCGACTGGGGTGACCGGGGAGCTGTTTTTT
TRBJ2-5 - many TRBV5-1 CASSSQETQYF TGCGCCAGCAGCTCCCAAGAGACCCAGTACTTC
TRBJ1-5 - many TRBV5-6 CASSALAGPNQPQHF TGTGCCAGCAGCGCCCTGGCAGGGCCCAATCAGCCCCAGCATTTT
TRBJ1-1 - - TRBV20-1 CSASRRAHTEAFF TGCAGTGCTAGCCGCAGGGCGCACACTGAAGCTTTCTTT
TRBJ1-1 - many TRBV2 CASSGPSTEAFF TGTGCCAGCAGCGGTCCTTCCACTGAAGCTTTCTTT
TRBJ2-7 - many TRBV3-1 CASSQPPSIHEQYF TGTGCCAGCAGCCAACCGCCCTCTATCCACGAGCAGTACTTC
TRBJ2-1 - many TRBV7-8 CASSLVHGGETYNEQFF TGTGCCAGCAGCTTAGTTCATGGGGGTGAGACCTACAATGAGCAGTTCTTC
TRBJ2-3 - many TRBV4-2 CASSQEEASPSTDTQYF TGTGCCAGCAGCCAAGAAGAGGCTAGCCCAAGCACAGATACGCAGTATTTT
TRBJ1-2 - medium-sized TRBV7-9 CASSFGEGGGYTF TGTGCCAGCAGCTTTGGCGAGGGCGGCGGCTACACCTTC
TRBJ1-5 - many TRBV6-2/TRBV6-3 CASSSIQDNRHF TGTGCCAGCAGTTCCATTCAGGACAACCGGCATTTT